This TCR beta chain was identified in a study of blood T cell repertoires in COVID-19. Only a few counts were recorded for this clone. V was cut by 5 bases and J by 2 bases, with 13 bases left in between. CDR1 is SGHTA and CDR2 is FQGNSA in the germline V gene. This CDR3 contains 14 residues. Repertoires were generated with immunoSEQ multiplex PCR, while TCRdb's copy carries only in-frame clones and drops some. The table shows around 300,000 clones, with approximately 90% occurring only once. The V and J genes are TRBV7-2 and TRBJ2-7; the D gene is possibly TRBD2 (6 bases). The sample consisted of PBMCs or T cells enriched from blood (not recorded which). The TCR originated in a woman between 45 and 60 years old who had recovered from COVID-19. CDR3 loop: CASSKGLQTYEQYF. In DNA form, the CDR3 reads TGTGCCAGCAGCAAGGGACTTCAGACCTACGAGCAGTACTTC.